A single sample gave rise to the 27 T cell receptor beta chains below, sequenced in a study of blood T cells in healthy people across ages. A second PCR of 7 to 11 cycles used a sample-barcoded 5' primer and a J-beta primer mix. TCRdb fed the 5' RACE reads into MiXCR, producing one record per CDR3 protein. The top ten hold approximately 17% of the sample, which has 920,000 or so distinct CDR3 sequences, around 43% seen once. The material sequenced was blood. Receptors originate from a woman aged 55-69 years in good health.

The chain links TRBV27 to TRBJ1-1; no firm D call. From germline, CDR1 is MNHEY and CDR2 SMNVEV (reference sequence). The CDR3 sequence is 17 residues long. Deletions cut 2 bases from V and 0 bases from J, with 16 bases between. The CDR3 is CASSLGGRRVMNTEAFF. In DNA form, the CDR3 reads TGTGCCAGCAGTTTAGGTGGGAGAAGGGTCATGAACACTGAAGCTTTCTTT.

The sample holds a few counts of this clonotype. The chain joins TRBV5-1 to TRBJ2-5; D unclear. This CDR3 has 17 amino acids. V lost 0 bases and J 2 bases, leaving 17 bases between the germline ends. Germline V CDR1 and CDR2: SGHRS, YFSETQ. Here the CDR3 DNA reads TGCGCCAGCAGCTTGGGAGTGCCTTCTAAGGGTCAAGAGACCCAGTACTTC. This sequence encodes CASSLGVPSKGQETQYF.

The chain uses TRBV6-2 or TRBV6-3 and TRBJ1-5, with 11 bases identical to TRBD1. The length of the CDR3 is 16 residues. CDR1 is MNHEY, CDR2 SVGEGT, per germline. V lost 2 bases, J lost 3 bases, and 3 bases stayed unmatched. This chain's CDR3 is CASSYGQGADNQPQHF. The CDR3 DNA reads TGTGCCAGCAGTTACGGACAGGGGGCGGACAATCAGCCCCAGCATTTT.

Comment on this clonotype: The junction and the germline gene differ at one end; a read error may be behind it. CDR3 sequence (DNA): TGTGCCAGCGGGACGGTAAACTACGATGAGCAGTTCTTC. Translated: CASGTVNYDEQFF. The chain links TRBV12-3 or TRBV12-4 to TRBJ2-1, with D possibly being TRBD1 or TRBD2 (5 bases each). This CDR3 contains 13 residues.

This chain uses TRBV2 with TRBJ1-2, with TRBD1 as a possible D gene (5 bases). Germline CDR1 is SNHLY and CDR2 is FYNNEI. The CDR3 loop spans 16 amino acids. Trimming removed 7 bases at V and 1 base at J, with 19 bases between. CDR3 protein: CASTSLGGGINYGYTF. In DNA, the CDR3 is TGTGCCAGCACAAGCCTCGGTGGGGGGATTAACTATGGCTACACCTTC. Complete variable domain (other parts from reference TRBV2 and TRBJ1-2): EPEVTQTPSHQVTQMGQEVILRCVPISNHLYFYWYRQILGQKVEFLVSFYNNEISEKSEIFDDQFSVERPDGSNFTLKIRSTKLEDSAMYFCASTSLGGGINYGYTFGSGTRLTVV.

This sequence joins TRBV10-3 and TRBJ2-1; a possible D gene is TRBD2 (6 bases). Germline V gene sequence: CDR1 ENHRY, CDR2 SYGVKD. This CDR3 has 18 residues. The germline V and J ends were trimmed by 2 bases and 0 bases, with 17 bases remaining between them. In DNA, the CDR3 is TGTGCCATCAGTGAGGCTAGCGCGGGGACCAGCTCCTACAATGAGCAGTTCTTC. It yields the protein CAISEASAGTSSYNEQFF.

At least ten counts were recorded for this clonotype. The chain employs TRBV20-1 and TRBJ2-5; either TRBD1 or TRBD2 may supply D (6 bases each). V gave up 3 bases and J gave up 5 bases, with 10 bases separating them. Germline V gene sequence: CDR1 DFQATT, CDR2 SNEGSKA (reference sequence). CDR3 size: 12 residues. Here the CDR3 DNA reads TGCAGTGCTAGGCCGGGGGCGGAGACCCAGTACTTC. The encoded protein is CSARPGAETQYF.

The chain has TRBV27 and TRBJ2-5, with TRBD1 as a possible D gene (6 bases). Trimming stripped 2 bases from V and 4 bases from J, with 14 bases between. CDR3 size: 15 residues. Germline V CDR1 and CDR2: MNHEY, SMNVEV (reference sequence). The CDR3 loop reads CASSLLGGKGETQYF. DNA of the CDR3: TGTGCCAGCAGTTTACTAGGGGGAAAGGGAGAGACCCAGTACTTC.

The genes are TRBV5-1 and TRBJ2-4; 7 nucleotides align to TRBD1. The J call may be in error: the DNA end matches TRBJ2-7 better. CDR1 is SGHRS and CDR2 is YFSETQ in the germline V gene. The CDR3 is 14 residues long. CDR3 DNA: TGCGCCAGCAGTGATCTGTCAGGGGGCTACGAGCAGTACTTC. Amino acids: CASSDLSGGYEQYF.

This sequence joins TRBV4-1 and TRBJ2-5; 10 bases agree with TRBD2. Per the germline V gene, CDR1 is MGHRA and CDR2 is YSYEKL. V was clipped by 2 bases and J by 1 base; unmatched bases: 1. This CDR3 contains 15 residues. DNA of the CDR3: TGCGCCAGCAGCCAAAGGACTAGCGGCCAAGAGACCCAGTACTTC. It encodes CASSQRTSGQETQYF.

This clonotype was picked up a small number of times. DNA for the CDR3: TGTGCCAGCAGTTTGCTGGGACAGGGTTCTGGGGCCAACGTCCTGACTTTC. The encoded protein is CASSLLGQGSGANVLTF. The chain employs TRBV27 and TRBJ2-6; 9 nucleotides match TRBD1. Germline CDR1 MNHEY, CDR2 SMNVEV (reference sequence). Trimming removed 3 bases from V and 1 base from J; junction bases left unmatched: 4. There are 17 residues in the CDR3.

This sequence joins TRBV27 and TRBJ2-1; D not resolved. The ends were cut back, 6 bases at V and 4 bases at J, with 10 bases in the middle. The germline V gene encodes CDR1 MNHEY and CDR2 SMNVEV (reference sequence). The CDR3 contains 13 residues. CDR3 coding DNA: TGTGCCAGCAGGGGAACCGGATACAATGAGCAGTTCTTC. It encodes CASRGTGYNEQFF.

This clonotype was found a few times. V gene TRBV13 combines with J gene TRBJ2-5, with 7 positions matching TRBD2. From germline, CDR1 is PRHDT and CDR2 FYEKMQ (reference sequence). Trimming removed 9 bases from V and 5 bases from J; junction bases left unmatched: 12. The CDR3 is 14 residues long. The CDR3 here is CASSVDRRGETQYF. The CDR3, as DNA: TGTGCCAGTAGCGTAGATCGGCGGGGGGAGACCCAGTACTTC.

This clonotype has only a few counts. The chain joins TRBV20-1 to TRBJ2-7; 8 bases line up with TRBD1. CDR1 DFQATT and CDR2 SNEGSKA come from the germline V gene (reference sequence). The CDR3 is 15 residues long. The V and J ends lost 0 bases and 2 bases, in that order; junction bases with no gene match: 6. This CDR3 reads CSARELVDRAYEQYF. The CDR3 DNA follows: TGCAGTGCTAGAGAGTTGGTGGACAGGGCCTACGAGCAGTACTTC.

The chain combines TRBV12-5 with TRBJ2-5, with unresolved D. The J call is uncertain, as TRBJ2-7 better fits the DNA end. The CDR3 extends over 11 amino acids. CDR1 and CDR2 from the germline V gene are LGHNT and FRNRAP. The chain's CDR3 is CASGFIYEQYF. In nucleotides, the CDR3 is TGTGCTAGTGGTTTCATATACGAGCAGTACTTC.

This clonotype showed up just a few times. This rearrangement joins TRBV9 to TRBJ2-4, with D possibly called TRBD1 or TRBD2 (7 bases each). The J call is uncertain, as TRBJ2-7 better fits the DNA end. Germline lookup yields CDR1 SGDLS and CDR2 YYNGEE. CDR3 length: 16 amino acids. The CDR3 DNA is TGTGCCAGCAGCGAAGGGAGGGGGCTCTCCCCCTACGAGCAGTACTTC. Protein sequence: CASSEGRGLSPYEQYF.

The genes are TRBV20-1 and TRBJ2-4, with TRBD2 matching 16 bases. The DNA end is a closer match to TRBJ2-5, so the J assignment may be wrong. Germline lookup yields CDR1 DFQATT and CDR2 SNEGSKA (reference sequence). This CDR3 region has 16 residues. The CDR3 sequence: CSASGTSGRVGETQYF. The CDR3 bases are TGCAGTGCCAGCGGGACTAGCGGGAGGGTCGGGGAGACCCAGTACTTC.

The chain uses TRBV10-3 and TRBJ2-7; TRBD2 aligns across 10 bases. The CDR3 spans 13 residues. Germline V CDR1 and CDR2: ENHRY, SYGVKD. In DNA form, the CDR3 reads TGTACCACCTCTAGCGGGAGTGCGTACGAGCAGTACTTC. Translated, it gives CTTSSGSAYEQYF.

This CDR3 reads CSVGTSVYNEQFF. Here the CDR3 DNA reads TGCAGCGTCGGGACTAGCGTGTACAATGAGCAGTTCTTC. This chain joins TRBV29-1 and TRBJ2-1; TRBD2 matches 10 bases. Trimming cost V 6 bases and J 4 bases; bases outside gene matches: 3. CDR3 size: 13 residues. The germline CDR1 and CDR2 sequences are SQVTM and ANQGSEA.

This clonotype was seen a few times. This chain links TRBV29-1 with TRBJ2-1; 10 bases agree with TRBD2. The CDR3 has 15 residues. With V trimmed by 7 bases and J by 8 bases, 14 bases remained unmatched. Germline V gene lookup returns CDR1 SQVTM and CDR2 ANQGSEA. The CDR3 loop is CSATSELAGAYEQFF. Written as DNA, the CDR3 is TGCAGCGCAACCTCGGAGCTAGCGGGAGCCTATGAGCAGTTCTTC.

Worth noting for this clonotype: At one of its ends the junction is not consistent with the germline gene, which may arise from a read error. The rearrangement uses TRBV27 and TRBJ2-6; 7 bases match TRBD2. Germline V gene data show CDR1 as MNHEY and CDR2 as SMNVEV (reference sequence). CDR3 length: 18 amino acids. CDR3 region: CASSFIAGQPSGANALTF. The CDR3 DNA sequence: TGTGCCAGCAGTTTTATAGCGGGCCAGCCCTCTGGGGCCAACGCCCTGACTTTC.

V is TRBV6-9 and J is TRBJ2-1; D may be TRBD1 (5 bases). The CDR3 totals 17 residues. With 5 bases removed from V and 0 bases from J, the gap between germline ends came to 17 bases. The germline CDR1 and CDR2 sequences are MNHGY and SVAAGI. The CDR3 bases are TGTGCCAGCAGTGCCCAATCAGGGCCTTCCTCCTACAATGAGCAGTTCTTC. Translation: CASSAQSGPSSYNEQFF.

The chain combines TRBV30 with TRBJ1-6, with D maybe TRBD1 (5 bases). V gave up 3 bases and J gave up 0 bases, with 12 bases separating them. CDR1 and CDR2 (germline): GTSNPN, SVGIG (reference sequence). The length of the CDR3 is 16 residues. CDR3 nucleotides: TGTGCCTGGAGAGCGACAGTCGGCTCCTATAATTCACCCCTCCACTTT. Translating it yields CAWRATVGSYNSPLHF.

The V gene is TRBV28, the J gene TRBJ1-5; the D gene is possibly TRBD1 (6 bases). This CDR3 has 12 amino acids. The V end was cut by 8 bases, the J end by 6 bases, with 11 bases between. CDR1 MDHEN and CDR2 SYDVKM come from the germline V gene. The CDR3 nucleotides are TGTGCCAGCCGGGAGGGGGGTCAGCCCCAGCATTTT. Its translation is CASREGGQPQHF.

This clonotype was detected ten times or more. J is TRBJ2-7 and V is TRBV20-1; perhaps TRBD1 as D (5 bases). Per the germline V gene, CDR1 is DFQATT and CDR2 is SNEGSKA (reference sequence). Trimming removed 5 bases from V and 5 bases from J, with 13 bases in between. CDR3 length: 12 amino acids. CDR3 loop: CSADRGANEQYF. DNA for the CDR3: TGCAGTGCTGACCGTGGGGCGAACGAGCAGTACTTC.

V usage is TRBV3-1 and J usage is TRBJ2-5; D gene uncertain. CDR1 is LGHDT and CDR2 is YNNKEL in the germline V gene (reference sequence). V lost 0 bases and J 7 bases, leaving 21 bases between the germline ends. There are 17 residues in the CDR3. CDR3 DNA: TGTGCCAGCAGCCAAGATCAAACGGTTGCCCGGTTTAGGACCCAGTACTTC. Protein: CASSQDQTVARFRTQYF.

This clonotype has a handful of counts. The chain uses TRBV27 and TRBJ2-3; perhaps TRBD2 as D (6 bases). This CDR3 is 14 amino acids long. In germline, CDR1 is MNHEY, CDR2 SMNVEV (reference sequence). V gave up 6 bases and J gave up 5 bases, with 15 bases separating them. In DNA form, the CDR3 reads TGTGCCAGCAGCCTTAGCGGCCCAGAAGATACGCAGTATTTT. Translation: CASSLSGPEDTQYF.